This T cell receptor beta chain was sequenced in a study of blood T cell repertoires in COVID-19. Study in general: There were acute and convalescent COVID-19 samples, and they came from the United States, Italy and Spain. PBMCs, B-cell-depleted T cells, or T cells were the source of the cDNA or gDNA that made up the material.

The junction had 4 bases not matched to a gene; V was cut back by 2 bases and J by 3 bases. This CDR3 comprises 15 residues. CDR1 is SGHRS, CDR2 YFSETQ, per germline. Per the authors' pipeline: Amplifying reference gene primers gave estimates of nucleated cell counts. Using immunoSEQ multiplex PCR, the repertoire was profiled, and TCRdb retains in-frame clones only, with some absent. The DNA was the basis for D and trimming; V, J and clone size are from that table. The profile covers 250,000 to 300,000 clones, with approximately 90% appearing a single time and approximately 2% taken by the ten largest. Assignment of participants to cohorts was predicated upon participant-reported clinical history.

The receptor comes from a woman in her fifties or sixties in a cohort exposed to, infected with or recovered from COVID-19 (not recorded which). Source material: PBMCs or T cells enriched from blood (not recorded which). This sequence joins TRBV5-1 and TRBJ2-5; 10 nucleotides match TRBD2. CDR3 sequence (DNA): TGCGCCAGCAGCTTAAGCGGGAGGGCAGAAGAGACCCAGTACTTC. Protein: CASSLSGRAEETQYF.